Sequencing of this TCR beta chain was carried out in a study of shared clonotypes between healthy human individuals. Study at large: CD4 naive cells filled three plates per donor, CD4 memory three, CD8 naive two and CD8 memory one. Whole-study findings and limits: Naive subsets, compared against memory subsets, generally had larger estimated richness values.

CD45RO-negative, CCR7-selected cells formed the naive CD8 fraction, which excluded terminally differentiated effector memory CD45RA+ cells. Of note for this clone: What it binds is unknown.

The CDR3 sequence is 17 residues long. J was trimmed by 0 bases and V by 3 bases; bases with no gene match: 3. Germline CDR1 reads SGHNT; CDR2 reads YYREEE (reference sequence). The data were produced by immunoSEQ multiplex PCR, yet TCRdb's version contains in-frame clones alone and is incomplete. The top ten hold about 1.1% of the sample, which has millions of clones, less than 95% seen once. The source of this sequence is a man aged 18 to 30 in good health. This chain joins TRBV5-4 and TRBJ2-2; TRBD2 matches 12 bases. Sequenced sample: naive CD8+ T cells sorted from blood. CDR3 sequence reads: CASSSGLAGPNTGELFF. CDR3 DNA sequence: TGTGCCAGCAGCTCGGGACTAGCGGGCCCGAACACCGGGGAGCTGTTTTTT.